The 27 T cell receptor beta chains reported below all come from one sample, sequenced in a study of cytomegalovirus exposure and HLA in healthy donors. The primer mix had 60 Vbeta and 13 Jbeta primers. Repertoires were generated with immunoSEQ multiplex PCR, while TCRdb's copy carries only in-frame clones and drops some. The table has about 270,000 clones, roughly two thirds seen once. The sample comprised PBMCs. All receptors come from a female donor in good health and CMV-seronegative.

Details on this clone: At one boundary the junction diverges from the germline segment, which might be a read error. The V and J genes are TRBV2 and TRBJ2-4; D may be TRBD1 (6 bases). CDR3 length: 12 residues. Germline V gene sequence: CDR1 SNHLY, CDR2 FYNNEI. CDR3 coding DNA: TGTGCCAGCAGCCCCGAACAGGGATGGAAGCACTTC. This encodes CASSPEQGWKHF.

The V gene is TRBV11-2, the J gene TRBJ2-3; 13 nucleotides agree with TRBD2. The V segment lost 5 bases and the J segment 3 bases; nucleotides outside the gene matches: 5. Germline V CDR1 and CDR2: SGHAT, FQNNGV. This CDR3 spans 16 amino acids. CDR3 coding DNA: TGTGCCAGCAGCGTGACTAGCGGGAGGTATACAGATACGCAGTATTTT. This encodes CASSVTSGRYTDTQYF.

This clone was seen only a few times. The rearrangement uses TRBV9 and TRBJ1-1; TRBD1 might be the D (6 bases). V gave up 0 bases and J gave up 7 bases, with 22 bases separating them. The CDR3 totals 17 residues. Looked up from germline, CDR1 is SGDLS and CDR2 is YYNGEE. The CDR3 loop is CASSVGIGSRGIGEAFF. As DNA, the CDR3 is TGTGCCAGCAGCGTAGGCATCGGGTCCAGGGGTATTGGTGAAGCTTTCTTT.

The chain's CDR3 is CASTPDRGTEKLFF. In DNA form, the CDR3 reads TGTGCCAGCACCCCGGACAGGGGAACTGAAAAACTGTTTTTT. The V gene is TRBV2, the J gene TRBJ1-4, with 9 nucleotides matching TRBD1. V shed 7 bases, J shed 7 bases, and the junction held 7 bases outside the gene matches. CDR3 length: 14 residues. Germline-derived CDR1 and CDR2 are SNHLY and FYNNEI.

In its sample, this clone was seen a few times. The V and J genes are TRBV5-5 and TRBJ2-7; TRBD1 is a possible D gene (6 bases). Trimming took off 2 bases at V and 0 bases at J, with 12 bases between the two ends. The CDR3 totals 15 residues. CDR1 is SGHKS, CDR2 YYEKEE, per germline (reference sequence). In nucleotides, the CDR3 is TGTGCCAGCAGCTTTAGTGGGACAAGCTCCTACGAGCAGTACTTC. Translating gives CASSFSGTSSYEQYF.

The J gene is TRBJ2-1, the V gene TRBV2, with 9 bases that match TRBD1. Per the germline V gene, CDR1 is SNHLY and CDR2 is FYNNEI. J lost 9 bases, V lost 8 bases, and 11 bases had no gene match. The CDR3 covers 14 residues. CDR3 residues: CASRGTGRGAEQFF. For the CDR3, the DNA is TGTGCCAGCCGCGGGACAGGGAGAGGCGCTGAGCAGTTCTTC.

This clone showed up just a few times. This chain joins TRBV11-3 and TRBJ2-5; TRBD1 matches 8 bases. The CDR3 length is 17 residues. Germline V gene data show CDR1 as SGHNT and CDR2 as YENEEA. V shed 4 bases and J 7 bases; nucleotides not matched to a gene: 17. CDR3 DNA: TGTGCCAGCAGCTCCCTCGGAGGGACAGGCGAAAGGGGGACCCAGTACTTC. Translated, it gives CASSSLGGTGERGTQYF.

The V gene is TRBV28, the J gene TRBJ2-7, with D perhaps matching TRBD1 (5 bases). CDR1 and CDR2 (germline): MDHEN, SYDVKM. V gave up 5 bases and J gave up 0 bases, with 17 bases separating them. The CDR3 sequence is 16 residues long. The CDR3 nucleotides read TGTGCCAGCAGTCCCCCTCTCACAGGAAGCTCCTACGAGCAGTACTTC. Protein: CASSPPLTGSSYEQYF. Supplemented by reference TRBV28 and TRBJ2-7, the full variable domain reads DVKVTQSSRYLVKRTGEKVFLECVQDMDHENMFWYRQDPGLGLRLIYFSYDVKMKEKGDIPEGYSVSREKKERFSLILESASTNQTSMYLCASSPPLTGSSYEQYFGPGTRLTVT.

V and J are TRBV27 and TRBJ2-2; no clear D gene. The CDR3 loop spans 13 amino acids. With 5 bases removed from V and 5 bases from J, the gap between germline ends came to 9 bases. Germline V CDR1 and CDR2: MNHEY, SMNVEV (reference sequence). CDR3 coding DNA: TGTGCCAGCAGTACTCGAGGAACCGGGGAGCTGTTTTTT. Translated: CASSTRGTGELFF.

The chain combines TRBV9 with TRBJ1-2; 7 nucleotides match TRBD1. The CDR3 has 16 amino acids. V trimming: 4 bases; J trimming: 6 bases; junction bases outside the gene matches: 15. Germline-derived CDR1 and CDR2 are SGDLS and YYNGEE. The CDR3 here is CASSTPSGGKADGYTF. CDR3 coding DNA: TGTGCCAGCAGCACCCCCTCAGGGGGAAAAGCGGATGGCTACACCTTC.

The chain is built from TRBV7-9 and TRBJ1-1, with D hard to call. Trimming left V 1 base short and J 3 bases short, with 9 bases between. The length of the CDR3 is 14 residues. CDR1 is SEHNR and CDR2 is FQNEAQ in the germline V gene (reference sequence). This CDR3 is CASSLGYRYTEAFF. The CDR3 coding sequence is TGTGCCAGCAGCTTAGGATACAGATACACTGAAGCTTTCTTT.

V usage is TRBV19 and J usage is TRBJ1-2; the match to TRBD1 covers 7 bases. CDR3 size: 14 residues. V trimming: 4 bases; J trimming: 2 bases; junction bases outside the gene matches: 4. CDR1 is LNHDA and CDR2 is SQIVND in the germline V gene (reference sequence). CDR3 residues: CASSRGQRNYGYTF. The CDR3 DNA reads as TGTGCCAGTAGTAGGGGACAGAGAAACTATGGCTACACCTTC.

The rearrangement uses TRBV6-5 and TRBJ2-1; D might be TRBD2 (6 bases). The CDR3 extends over 12 amino acids. CDR1 and CDR2 from the germline V gene are MNHEY and SVGAGI. The germline V and J ends were trimmed by 2 bases and 13 bases, with 12 bases remaining between them. CDR3 nucleotides: TGTGCCAGCAGTTACCCCAGCGGGCTACAGTTCTTC. Protein: CASSYPSGLQFF.

V usage is TRBV6-1 and J usage is TRBJ1-1; D is ambiguous. The CDR3 is 10 amino acids. Germline assignment: CDR1 MNHNS and CDR2 SASEGT. Trimming stripped 10 bases from V and 3 bases from J, with 6 bases between. As DNA, the CDR3 is TGTGCCACCCAATACACTGAAGCTTTCTTT. This sequence encodes CATQYTEAFF.

The rearrangement uses TRBV9 and TRBJ2-1; 11 bases line up with TRBD2. Per the germline V gene, CDR1 is SGDLS and CDR2 is YYNGEE. The CDR3 sequence is 15 residues long. With V trimmed by 0 bases and J by 7 bases, 3 bases remained unmatched. The CDR3 DNA reads as TGTGCCAGCAGCGTAGACCCTAGCGGGAGGAATGAGCAGTTCTTC. As protein: CASSVDPSGRNEQFF.

About this clone itself: Other nucleotide sequences from this sample produce the same CDR3. This chain uses TRBV5-1 with TRBJ2-7; 11 bases fit TRBD2. CDR3 length: 15 amino acids. Per the germline V gene, CDR1 is SGHRS and CDR2 is YFSETQ. The V gene end was trimmed by 1 base and the J gene end by 0 bases; junction bases not matched to a gene: 0. In nucleotides, the CDR3 is TGCGCCAGCAGCTTGACTAGCGGGAGCTCCTACGAGCAGTACTTC. It translates to CASSLTSGSSYEQYF.

The table lists this clone with a few counts. The chain joins TRBV27 to TRBJ1-4; 9 bases fit TRBD1. CDR1 is MNHEY, CDR2 SMNVEV, per germline (reference sequence). The ends lost 3 bases at V and 8 bases at J; junction bases unmatched: 7. CDR3 length: 15 residues. CDR3 protein: CASSLTGGWKEKLFF. CDR3 DNA: TGTGCCAGCAGTTTGACAGGGGGGTGGAAGGAAAAACTGTTTTTT.

There are a few counts of this clone. This rearrangement joins TRBV29-1 to TRBJ2-3; 8 bases are a match to TRBD1. From germline, CDR1 is SQVTM and CDR2 ANQGSEA. The J segment lost 2 bases and the V segment lost 4 bases, leaving 2 bases of the junction unmatched. This CDR3 comprises 13 residues. The CDR3 region is CSVGTGFTDTQYF. Here the CDR3 DNA reads TGCAGCGTTGGGACAGGGTTCACAGATACGCAGTATTTT.

V and J are TRBV9 and TRBJ2-7; 9 nucleotides align to TRBD1. Germline V gene lookup returns CDR1 SGDLS and CDR2 YYNGEE. CDR3 length equals 14 residues. V lost 4 bases and J lost 3; bases outside the gene matches: 5. CDR3: CASSPWTGDYEQYF. The CDR3 DNA is TGTGCCAGCAGCCCTTGGACAGGGGACTACGAGCAGTACTTC.

This chain uses TRBV25-1 with TRBJ2-3, with 7 bases matching TRBD2. This CDR3 region has 15 residues. From germline, CDR1 is MGHDK and CDR2 SYGVNS. Trimming took 4 bases from V and 2 from J; bases not matched to a gene: 6. The CDR3 sequence: CASSARDYNTDTQYF. In DNA form, the CDR3 reads TGTGCCAGCAGTGCCCGGGACTATAACACAGATACGCAGTATTTT.

J is TRBJ1-2 and V is TRBV27, with 10 bases aligning to TRBD1. V trimming: 1 base; J trimming: 6 bases; junction bases outside the gene matches: 14. The germline gives CDR1 MNHEY, CDR2 SMNVEV (reference sequence). The CDR3 length is 18 residues. CDR3 nucleotide sequence: TGTGCCAGCAGTTTATTCTCCGGGACAGGGGACTATGATGATGGCTACACCTTC. Protein: CASSLFSGTGDYDDGYTF.

CDR3 region: CASSPQGPPNTGELFF. CDR3 DNA: TGTGCCAGCAGCCCCCAGGGGCCTCCGAACACCGGGGAGCTGTTTTTT. The gene calls are TRBV9 and TRBJ2-2; D possibly corresponds to TRBD1 (6 bases). Germline-derived CDR1 and CDR2 are SGDLS and YYNGEE. The germline V and J ends were trimmed by 4 bases and 0 bases, with 13 bases remaining between them. The CDR3 covers 16 residues.

The V call is TRBV2, the J call TRBJ2-3; 7 nucleotides align to TRBD2. The CDR3 runs to 15 residues. The germline gives CDR1 SNHLY, CDR2 FYNNEI. The V and J ends lost 5 bases and 1 base, in that order; junction bases with no gene match: 6. In DNA form, the CDR3 reads TGTGCCAGCAGTTCTACGGGAGGAGGCACAGATACGCAGTATTTT. Protein product: CASSSTGGGTDTQYF.

This rearrangement joins TRBV19 to TRBJ2-5; D is possibly TRBD1 (5 bases). Trimming removed 0 bases at V and 5 bases at J, with 22 bases between. CDR1 and CDR2 (germline): LNHDA, SQIVND (reference sequence). The CDR3 has 18 amino acids. The CDR3 protein is CASSIDLFPMGPQETQYF. The CDR3 nucleotides read TGTGCCAGTAGTATAGATCTGTTCCCCATGGGGCCGCAGGAGACCCAGTACTTC. The full variable domain, with the rest looked up from reference TRBV19 and TRBJ2-5, is DGGITQSPKYLFRKEGQNVTLSCEQNLNHDAMYWYRQDPGQGLRLIYYSQIVNDFQKGDIAEGYSVSREKKESFPLTVTSAQKNPTAFYLCASSIDLFPMGPQETQYFGPGTRLLVL.

The chain uses TRBV9 and TRBJ2-6; 7 bases line up with TRBD1. Per germline, CDR1 SGDLS and CDR2 YYNGEE. V trimming: 2 bases; J trimming: 4 bases; junction bases outside the gene matches: 6. This CDR3 has 16 amino acids. The CDR3 nucleotides are TGTGCCAGCAGCGTCAGAGGGGGCTCGGGGGCCAACGTCCTGACTTTC. Its protein is CASSVRGGSGANVLTF.

The chain is built from TRBV2 and TRBJ2-3, with 14 bases fitting TRBD2. The CDR3 consists of 16 residues. Per germline, CDR1 SNHLY and CDR2 FYNNEI. V lost 7 bases, J lost 3 bases, and 6 bases stayed unmatched. The CDR3 reads CASKETSGRVTDTQYF. The CDR3 region has the DNA TGTGCCAGCAAAGAGACTAGCGGGAGGGTAACAGATACGCAGTATTTT.

The J gene is TRBJ1-1, the V gene TRBV19, with a weak D call TRBD1 (6 bases). V gave up 5 bases and J gave up 0 bases, with 10 bases separating them. The CDR3 sequence is 14 residues long. Germline CDR1 reads LNHDA; CDR2 reads SQIVND (reference sequence). The CDR3: CASSPHRVNTEAFF. For the CDR3, the DNA is TGTGCCAGTAGTCCCCACAGGGTGAACACTGAAGCTTTCTTT.